This T cell receptor beta chain stems from a study of T cells expressing NK-cell markers. Overall study: HCMV seropositivity marked most of the eight sequenced donors; one was seronegative.

Study results and caveats: Whether expanded NKG2C+ T cell clones were HCMV specific stayed uncertain. Dominant NKG2C+ clonotype frequencies of 1.0-7.0% of CD8+ T cells were measured in five or six donors.

CDR1 and CDR2 (germline): SGDLS, YYNGEE. The CDR3 extends over 12 amino acids. A remark on this clonotype: Antigen specificity is unknown.

From the 5' RACE reads, TCRdb lists one entry per CDR3 protein and no DNA. Recorded for this sample: 400,000 to 500,000 distinct CDR3 sequences. The chain employs TRBV9 and TRBJ2-2. Sequencing input: blood T cells: a sorted CD56 or NKG2C T cell subset, CD4+ or CD8+ T cells, or bulk PBMC T cells (not recorded which). This receptor was taken from a woman between 18 and 70 years old in good health. This CDR3 reads CASSANTGELFF.